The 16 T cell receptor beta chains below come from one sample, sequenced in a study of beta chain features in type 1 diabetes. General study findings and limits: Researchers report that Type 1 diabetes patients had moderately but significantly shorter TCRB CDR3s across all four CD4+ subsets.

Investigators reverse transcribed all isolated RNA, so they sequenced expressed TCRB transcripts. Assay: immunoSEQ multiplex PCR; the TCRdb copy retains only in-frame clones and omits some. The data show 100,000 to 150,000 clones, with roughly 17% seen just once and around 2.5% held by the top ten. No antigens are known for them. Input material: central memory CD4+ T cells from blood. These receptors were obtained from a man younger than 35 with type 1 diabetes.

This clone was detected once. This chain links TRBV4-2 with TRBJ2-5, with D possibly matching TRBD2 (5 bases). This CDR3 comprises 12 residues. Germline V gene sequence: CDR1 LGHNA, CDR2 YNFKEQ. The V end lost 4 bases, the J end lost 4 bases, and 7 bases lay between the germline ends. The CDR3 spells CASSLEGETQYF. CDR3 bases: TGTGCCAGCAGCCTCGAGGGAGAGACCCAGTACTTC.

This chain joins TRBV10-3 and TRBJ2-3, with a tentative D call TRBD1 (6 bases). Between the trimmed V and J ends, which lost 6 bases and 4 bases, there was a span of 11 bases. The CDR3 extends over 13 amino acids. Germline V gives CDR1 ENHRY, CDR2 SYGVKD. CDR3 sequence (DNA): TGTGCCATCAGCCCAGGGGCGGCAGATACGCAGTATTTT. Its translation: CAISPGAADTQYF.

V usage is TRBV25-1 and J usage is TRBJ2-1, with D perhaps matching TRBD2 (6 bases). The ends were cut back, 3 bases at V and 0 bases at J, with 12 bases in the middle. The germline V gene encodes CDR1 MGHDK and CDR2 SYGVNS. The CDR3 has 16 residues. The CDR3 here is CASSEPAGYSYNEQFF. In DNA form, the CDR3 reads TGTGCCAGCAGTGAGCCTGCGGGATACTCCTACAATGAGCAGTTCTTC.

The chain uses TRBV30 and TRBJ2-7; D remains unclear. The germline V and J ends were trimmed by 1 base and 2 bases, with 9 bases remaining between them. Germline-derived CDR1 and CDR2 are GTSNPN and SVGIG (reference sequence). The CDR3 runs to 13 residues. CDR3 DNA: TGTGCCTGGAGTGCGGAGAAACCCTACGAGCAGTACTTC. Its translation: CAWSAEKPYEQYF.

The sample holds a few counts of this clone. The CDR3 region is CASSVIDTQYF. The CDR3 DNA sequence: TGTGCCAGCAGTGTTATAGATACGCAGTATTTT. The chain recombines TRBV2 with TRBJ2-3; D gene unclear. The CDR3 runs 11 residues. V was pared by 4 bases and J by 5 bases, with 4 bases between. CDR1 and CDR2 (germline): SNHLY, FYNNEI.

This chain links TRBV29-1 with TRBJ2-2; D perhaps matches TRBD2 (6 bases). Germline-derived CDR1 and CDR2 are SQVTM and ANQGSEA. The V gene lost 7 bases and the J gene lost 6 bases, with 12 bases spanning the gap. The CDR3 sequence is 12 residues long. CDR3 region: CSGREVAGELFF. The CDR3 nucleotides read TGCAGCGGGAGGGAGGTGGCCGGGGAGCTGTTTTTT.

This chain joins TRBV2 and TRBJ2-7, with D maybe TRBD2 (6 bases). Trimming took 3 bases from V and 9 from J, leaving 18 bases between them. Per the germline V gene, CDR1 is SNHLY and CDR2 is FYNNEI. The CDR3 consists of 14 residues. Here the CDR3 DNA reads TGTGCCAGCAGTGATGAGGCACACGCAGCGGGGCAGTACTTC. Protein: CASSDEAHAAGQYF.

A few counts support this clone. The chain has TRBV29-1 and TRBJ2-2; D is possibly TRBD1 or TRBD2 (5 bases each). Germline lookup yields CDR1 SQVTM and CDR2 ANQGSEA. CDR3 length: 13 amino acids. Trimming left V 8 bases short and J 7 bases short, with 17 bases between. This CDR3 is CSTGTPSGGELFF. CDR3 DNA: TGCAGCACCGGGACCCCCTCAGGCGGGGAGCTGTTTTTT.

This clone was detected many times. CDR3 nucleotides: TGTGCCAGCAGCCAAAGCGGGAATGAGCAGTTCTTC. Protein sequence: CASSQSGNEQFF. V and J are TRBV16 and TRBJ2-1, with a possible D match to TRBD2 (6 bases). V dropped 2 bases and J dropped 7 bases, with 6 bases sitting between them. CDR1 and CDR2 (germline): KGHSY, FQNENV. This CDR3 contains 12 residues.

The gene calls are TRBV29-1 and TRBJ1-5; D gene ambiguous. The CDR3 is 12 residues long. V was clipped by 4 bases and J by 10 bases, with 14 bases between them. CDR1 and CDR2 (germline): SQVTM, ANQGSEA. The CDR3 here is CSVGTYSQPQHF. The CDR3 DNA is TGCAGCGTTGGGACCTATTCCCAACCCCAGCATTTT.

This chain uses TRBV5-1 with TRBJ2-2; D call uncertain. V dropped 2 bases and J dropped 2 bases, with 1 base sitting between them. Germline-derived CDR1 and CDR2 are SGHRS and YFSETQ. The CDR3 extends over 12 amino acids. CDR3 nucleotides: TGCGCCAGCAGCTTTAACACCGGGGAGCTGTTTTTT. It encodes CASSFNTGELFF.

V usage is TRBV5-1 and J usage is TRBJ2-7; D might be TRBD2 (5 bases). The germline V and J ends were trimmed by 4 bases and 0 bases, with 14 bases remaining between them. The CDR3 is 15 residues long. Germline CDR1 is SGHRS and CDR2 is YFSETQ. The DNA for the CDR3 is TGCGCCAGCAGCCCGGGTGAGGGTTCCTCCTACGAGCAGTACTTC. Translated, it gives CASSPGEGSSYEQYF.

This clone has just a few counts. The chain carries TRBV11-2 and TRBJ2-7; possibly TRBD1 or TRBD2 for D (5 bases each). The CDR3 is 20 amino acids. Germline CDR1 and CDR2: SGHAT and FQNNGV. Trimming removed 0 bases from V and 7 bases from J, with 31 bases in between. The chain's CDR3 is CASSLETSIVPGPGYAEQYF. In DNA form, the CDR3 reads TGTGCCAGCAGCTTAGAAACCTCAATCGTGCCGGGACCGGGGTACGCGGAGCAGTACTTC.

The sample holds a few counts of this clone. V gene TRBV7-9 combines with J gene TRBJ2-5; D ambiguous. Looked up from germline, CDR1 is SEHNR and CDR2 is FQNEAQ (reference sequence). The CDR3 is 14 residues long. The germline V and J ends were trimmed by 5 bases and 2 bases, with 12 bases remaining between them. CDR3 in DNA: TGTGCCAGCAGCCCACAGCAGAGTCAAGAGACCCAGTACTTC. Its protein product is CASSPQQSQETQYF.

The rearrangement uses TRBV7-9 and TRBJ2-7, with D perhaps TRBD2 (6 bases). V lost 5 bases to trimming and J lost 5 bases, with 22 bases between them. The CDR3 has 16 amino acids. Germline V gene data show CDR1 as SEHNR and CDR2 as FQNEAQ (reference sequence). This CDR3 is CASSPRGPGGFHEQYF. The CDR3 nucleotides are TGTGCCAGCAGCCCGCGAGGGCCCGGAGGGTTCCACGAGCAGTACTTC.

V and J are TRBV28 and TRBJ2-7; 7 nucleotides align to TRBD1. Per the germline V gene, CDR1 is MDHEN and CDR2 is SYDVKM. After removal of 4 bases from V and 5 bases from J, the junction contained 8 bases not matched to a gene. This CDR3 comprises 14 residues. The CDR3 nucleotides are TGTGCCAGCAGTTCACTACAGGGGTTTGACGAGCAGTACTTC. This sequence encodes CASSSLQGFDEQYF.